This T cell receptor (beta chain) derives from a study of OX40 agonist ivuxolimab in advanced cancers. TCRdb's copy holds only in-frame clones and misses some; the assay was immunoSEQ multiplex PCR. Of about 91,000 clones listed, about nine tenths are singletons. The CDR3 sequence is 17 residues long. V shed 2 bases and J 1 base; nucleotides not matched to a gene: 7. Germline assignment: CDR1 SQVTM and CDR2 ANQGSEA. The receptor was derived from an adult with an advanced solid tumor such as melanoma, head and neck, liver or kidney cancer. The V gene is TRBV29-1, the J gene TRBJ2-3; 12 positions match TRBD2. Specimen: CD4+ or CD8+ T cells sorted from blood, collected in a trial of the OX40 agonist ivuxolimab. CDR3: CSVEPRTSGIGTDTQYF. For the CDR3, the DNA is TGCAGCGTTGAACCACGGACTAGCGGGATAGGCACAGATACGCAGTATTTT.